The T cell receptor beta chain described here comes from a study of T cell clones after liver transplantation. Profiled with immunoSEQ multiplex PCR; TCRdb holds only in-frame clones, not every one. The sample lists roughly 120,000 clones, 90% occurring once. The germline V and J ends were trimmed by 7 bases and 2 bases, with 12 bases remaining between them. CDR1 and CDR2 (germline): MDHEN, SYDVKM. The CDR3 spans 14 residues. The chain recombines TRBV28 with TRBJ2-1; no reliable D call. The sequence was collected from a human patient who received a liver transplant. Certain T cells may be donor cells from the graft. The material sequenced was CD4+ T cells from blood, taken 12 months after liver transplant. CDR3 residues: CASTLRPPYNEQFF. CDR3 sequence (DNA): TGTGCCAGCACTCTACGGCCCCCCTACAATGAGCAGTTCTTC.